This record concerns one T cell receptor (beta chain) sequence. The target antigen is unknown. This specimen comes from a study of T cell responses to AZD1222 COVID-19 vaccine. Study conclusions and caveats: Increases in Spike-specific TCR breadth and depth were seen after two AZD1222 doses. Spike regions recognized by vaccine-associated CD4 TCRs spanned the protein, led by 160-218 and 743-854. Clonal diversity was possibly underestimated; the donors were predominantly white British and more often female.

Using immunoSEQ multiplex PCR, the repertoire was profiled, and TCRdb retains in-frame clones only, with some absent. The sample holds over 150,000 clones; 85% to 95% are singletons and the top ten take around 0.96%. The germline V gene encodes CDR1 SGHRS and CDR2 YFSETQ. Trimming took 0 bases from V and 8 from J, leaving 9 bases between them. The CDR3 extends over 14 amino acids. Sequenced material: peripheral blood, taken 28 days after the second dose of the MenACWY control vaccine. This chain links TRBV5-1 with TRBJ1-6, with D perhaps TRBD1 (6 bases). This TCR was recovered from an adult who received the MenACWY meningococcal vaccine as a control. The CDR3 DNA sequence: TGCGCCAGCAGCTTGGACAGGGTTGATTCACCCCTCCACTTT. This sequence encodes CASSLDRVDSPLHF.